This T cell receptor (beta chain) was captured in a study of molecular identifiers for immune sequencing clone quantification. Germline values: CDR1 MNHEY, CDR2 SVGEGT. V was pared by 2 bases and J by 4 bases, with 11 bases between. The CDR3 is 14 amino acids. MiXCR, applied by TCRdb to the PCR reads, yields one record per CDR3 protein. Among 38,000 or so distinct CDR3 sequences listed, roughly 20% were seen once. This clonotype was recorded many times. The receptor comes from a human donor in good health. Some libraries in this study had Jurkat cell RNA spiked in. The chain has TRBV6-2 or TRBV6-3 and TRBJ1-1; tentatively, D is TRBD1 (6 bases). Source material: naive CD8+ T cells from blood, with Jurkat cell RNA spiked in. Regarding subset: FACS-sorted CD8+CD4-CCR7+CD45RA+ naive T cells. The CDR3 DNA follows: TGTGCCAGCAGTTACCGCTGGACAGTCACTGAAGCTTTCTTT. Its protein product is CASSYRWTVTEAFF.